These T cell receptor beta chains were read from a single sample in a study of T cells in tuberculosis. Sequenced by immunoSEQ multiplex PCR; TCRdb stores in-frame clones only, minus some. The sample includes under 40,000 clones, about 89% seen only once; the top ten take 2.2%. The source material was PBMCs. These receptors were obtained from a donor between 10 and 35 years old with latent tuberculosis or without tuberculosis infection. The CDR3 runs from the conserved cysteine through the conserved F or W. Each record gives: D gene, V gene, J gene, clone size, CDR3 protein, CDR3 DNA. The D gene is left open where the match is weak. Size is stated for part of the rows, as once, few or many counts, or as a class when the clone is expanded.

>TRBD1|TRBV19|TRBJ2-3|.
CASTYSGTGSSLPTQYF
TGTGCCAGTACCTATTCCGGGACAGGGTCTTCACTGCCTACGCAGTATTTT
>TRBD1|TRBV5-1|TRBJ2-3|.
CASSPGQGGDTQYF
TGCGCCAGCAGCCCGGGACAGGGCGGAGATACGCAGTATTTT
>.|TRBV5-1|TRBJ1-5|once
CASSVRYNQPQHF
TGCGCCAGCAGCGTCCGGTACAATCAGCCCCAGCATTTT
>TRBD2|TRBV7-3|TRBJ2-7|.
CASSHPREAFYEQYF
TGTGCCAGCAGCCACCCACGGGAGGCCTTCTACGAGCAGTACTTC
>.|TRBV5-8|TRBJ2-7|.
CASSHGESSYEQYF
TGTGCCAGCAGTCACGGGGAGAGCTCCTACGAGCAGTACTTC
>.|TRBV7-2|TRBJ2-2|once
CASSFGPGGELFF
.
>TRBD1|TRBV28|TRBJ2-7|.
CASSYRDRDNYEQYF
TGTGCCAGCAGTTATCGGGACAGGGACAACTACGAGCAGTACTTC
>TRBD1|TRBV6-5|TRBJ2-7|.
CASSYPLGQGGYEQYF
TGTGCCAGCAGTTACCCCCTCGGACAGGGGGGGTACGAGCAGTACTTC
>TRBD2|TRBV9|TRBJ2-3|once
CASSVGGLAGNGDTQYF
TGTGCCAGCAGCGTAGGTGGGCTAGCGGGAAATGGGGATACGCAGTATTTT
>TRBD1|TRBV15|TRBJ2-2|.
CATSRDWTGANTGELFF
TGTGCCACCAGCAGAGATTGGACAGGGGCAAACACCGGGGAGCTGTTTTTT
>.|TRBV28|TRBJ2-7|.
CASSETGTRPYEQYF
TGTGCCAGCAGTGAAACCGGGACTCGCCCCTACGAGCAGTACTTC
>.|TRBV27|TRBJ1-5|.
CASSLEYNQPQHF
TGTGCCAGCAGTTTAGAGTACAATCAGCCCCAGCATTTT
>.|TRBV5-1|TRBJ1-1|few
CATAPTMNTEAFF
TGCGCCACCGCACCGACTATGAACACTGAAGCTTTCTTT
>TRBD2|TRBV7-6|TRBJ2-2|once
CASSSRTSGHQAGELFF
TGTGCCAGCAGCTCCCGGACTAGCGGGCACCAAGCCGGGGAGCTGTTTTTT
>TRBD1|TRBV28|TRBJ1-2|.
CASSLSAGGNYGYTF
TGTGCCAGCAGTTTATCGGCAGGGGGTAACTATGGCTACACCTTC
>.|TRBV11-1|TRBJ2-2|.
CASSLLQDTGELFF
TGTGCCAGCAGCCTGCTACAGGACACCGGGGAGCTGTTTTTT
>.|TRBV18|TRBJ1-1|.
CASSPSGPTEAFF
TGTGCCAGCTCACCGAGTGGTCCCACTGAAGCTTTCTTT
>.|TRBV7-8|TRBJ2-3|.
CASSLASFGDTQYF
TGTGCCAGCAGCTTAGCTAGCTTTGGAGATACGCAGTATTTT
>TRBD1|TRBV18|TRBJ2-7|once
CASSSDRGRAWREQYF
TGTGCCAGCTCATCTGACAGGGGCCGGGCATGGAGGGAGCAGTACTTC
>TRBD1|TRBV7-2|TRBJ2-2|.
CASSTRQGPGELFF
TGTGCCAGCAGCACCAGACAGGGACCCGGGGAGCTGTTTTTT
>.|TRBV30|TRBJ2-7|.
CAWSVTFSSYEQYF
TGTGCCTGGAGTGTTACTTTTTCCTCCTACGAGCAGTACTTC
>.|TRBV5-5|TRBJ2-1|.
CASSLEVGEQFF
TGTGCCAGCAGCCTAGAGGTTGGTGAGCAGTTCTTC
>TRBD2|TRBV7-8|TRBJ2-1|.
CASSLRTSGRLYNEQFF
TGTGCCAGCAGCCTACGGACTAGCGGGAGGCTTTACAATGAGCAGTTCTTC
>.|TRBV19|TRBJ1-2|once
CASSTPGGAYGYTF
TGTGCCAGTAGTACCCCCGGGGGGGCCTATGGCTACACCTTC
>.|TRBV10-2|TRBJ1-6|.
CASGPGLESPLHF
TGCGCCAGCGGGCCTGGGCTGGAATCACCCCTCCACTTT
>TRBD1|TRBV7-9|TRBJ2-1|.
CASRLWTGAEQFF
TGTGCCAGCAGACTGTGGACAGGGGCTGAGCAGTTCTTC
>.|TRBV28|TRBJ2-3|.
CASSPIGPADTQYF
TGTGCCAGCAGTCCGATCGGTCCGGCAGATACGCAGTATTTT
>TRBD1|TRBV5-6|TRBJ1-3|.
CASSSQGQGKGGNTIYF
TGTGCCAGCAGCTCTCAGGGACAGGGAAAGGGTGGCAACACCATATATTTT
>.|TRBV7-2|TRBJ2-7|.
CASSLASTRYEQYF
TGTGCCAGCAGCTTAGCCTCGACACGCTACGAGCAGTACTTC
>.|TRBV27|TRBJ1-4|.
CASSTYREGGEKLFF
TGTGCCAGCAGTACCTACAGGGAGGGTGGTGAAAAACTGTTTTTT
>TRBD1|TRBV9|TRBJ2-7|.
CASSGGTGFTYEQYF
TGTGCCAGCAGCGGCGGGACAGGGTTCACCTACGAGCAGTACTTC
>.|TRBV28|TRBJ2-7|few
CASSYARVRLQYF
TGTGCCAGCAGTTACGCGCGGGTTAGGTTGCAGTACTTC
>TRBD2|TRBV5-1|TRBJ2-5|.
CASRPTSGREIQETQYF
TGCGCCAGCAGGCCGACTAGCGGGAGGGAAATCCAAGAGACCCAGTACTTC
>.|TRBV27|TRBJ1-1|once
CASRHRGFANTEAFF
TGTGCCAGCAGACATAGGGGGTTTGCAAACACTGAAGCTTTCTTT
>.|TRBV7-2|TRBJ2-1|once
CASSLDVTGYNEQFF
TGTGCCAGCAGCTTAGACGTTACAGGCTACAATGAGCAGTTCTTC
>TRBD2|TRBV30|TRBJ2-2|.
CAWRGPSGGASGELFF
TGTGCCTGGAGGGGCCCTAGCGGGGGGGCATCTGGGGAGCTGTTTTTT
>TRBD2|TRBV7-9|TRBJ2-7|once
CASTAIAGEVDEQYF
TGTGCCAGCACCGCAATAGCGGGAGAAGTCGACGAGCAGTACTTC
>.|TRBV11-2|TRBJ2-7|.
CASSLVQTYEQYF
TGTGCCAGCAGCTTAGTACAGACCTACGAGCAGTACTTC
>.|TRBV5-1|TRBJ2-4|.
CASSSDPAGGAKNIQYF
TGCGCCAGCAGCAGCGACCCGGCCGGCGGGGCCAAAAACATTCAGTACTTC
>TRBD1|TRBV27|TRBJ2-2|once
CASSSPGQGASTGELFF
TGTGCCAGCAGTTCTCCGGGGCAGGGGGCGAGCACCGGGGAGCTGTTTTTT
>.|TRBV6-5|TRBJ2-7|.
CASSRTDLDYEQYF
TGTGCCAGCAGCCGGACAGACCTCGACTACGAGCAGTACTTC
>.|TRBV28|TRBJ1-2|.
CASTERQGRNYGYTF
TGTGCCAGCACCGAAAGGCAGGGGCGGAACTATGGCTACACCTTC
>.|TRBV29-1|TRBJ2-7|few
CSVVRNYEQYF
TGCAGCGTTGTGCGAAACTACGAGCAGTACTTC
>.|TRBV5-6|TRBJ1-4|.
CASSWGRPGDEKLFF
TGTGCCAGCAGCTGGGGCAGACCCGGTGATGAAAAACTGTTTTTT
>TRBD1|TRBV5-1|TRBJ2-7|once
CASSLTPGQGGYEQYF
TGCGCCAGCAGCTTGACACCGGGACAGGGGGGATACGAGCAGTACTTC
>.|TRBV19|TRBJ1-1|.
CASSIEWPMNTEAFF
TGTGCCAGTAGTATCGAATGGCCGATGAACACTGAAGCTTTCTTT
>TRBD1|TRBV18|TRBJ2-7|.
CASSLPGQGSYEQYF
TGTGCCAGCTCACTTCCGGGACAGGGCTCCTACGAGCAGTACTTC
>.|TRBV4-3|TRBJ2-1|once
CASSHYPGSYNEQFF
TGCGCCAGCAGCCATTACCCAGGCTCCTACAATGAGCAGTTCTTC
>.|TRBV7-2|TRBJ2-3|.
CASSLENRGTDTQYF
TGTGCCAGCAGCTTAGAAAATCGAGGAACAGATACGCAGTATTTT
>.|TRBV20-1|TRBJ1-3|.
CSASIANTIYF
TGCAGTGCGTCAATAGCAAACACCATATATTTT
>.|TRBV11-2|TRBJ2-7|.
CASGSAGGSYEQYF
TGTGCCAGCGGGTCGGCCGGCGGCTCCTACGAGCAGTACTTC
>.|TRBV7-9|TRBJ1-2|.
CASSPGGYGYTF
TGTGCCAGCAGCCCAGGTGGCTATGGCTACACCTTC
>.|TRBV15|TRBJ2-7|once
CATSRDLGRKAYEQYF
TGTGCCACCAGCAGAGATCTAGGTCGGAAAGCCTACGAGCAGTACTTC
>.|TRBV7-2|TRBJ1-4|.
CASSLRVGREGEKLFF
TGTGCCAGCAGCTTAAGGGTCGGCAGGGAGGGTGAAAAACTGTTTTTT
>.|TRBV28|TRBJ1-5|.
CACTGNQWGNQPQHF
TGTGCCTGTACAGGGAATCAGTGGGGAAATCAGCCCCAGCATTTT
>TRBD1|TRBV6-5|TRBJ2-1|.
CASSYAGQGNNEQFF
TGTGCCAGCAGCTACGCCGGACAGGGCAACAATGAGCAGTTCTTC
>.|TRBV9|TRBJ2-1|.
CASSSPLSLNEQFF
TGTGCCAGCAGCTCCCCTTTAAGCCTCAATGAGCAGTTCTTC
>.|TRBV9|TRBJ2-2|.
CASSVVRGDTGELFF
TGTGCCAGCAGCGTAGTCAGGGGGGACACCGGGGAGCTGTTTTTT